Listed below are T cell receptor beta chains from one sample, sequenced in a study of early stage breast cancer tumors. Some clones are missing from TCRdb's copy, which holds only in-frame ones; the method was immunoSEQ multiplex PCR. The data show over 25,000 clones, with more than 80% seen just once and 9.5% to 15% held by the top ten. What was sequenced was blood. The receptor source for this set is a person in their 60s with breast cancer. Both conserved end residues are part of each CDR3. The order of the fields is J gene, V gene, clone size, D gene, CDR3 DNA, CDR3 protein. A D gene is named only where the DNA matches it firmly. Not all rows give a size; the values are once, few, many and, for expanded clones, a class.

TRBJ2-7 TRBV30 . . TGTGCCTGGAGCCGGACTCATGGAGGGTCCGAGCAGTACTTC CAWSRTHGGSEQYF
TRBJ2-3 TRBV6-5 few TRBD2 TGTGCCAGCAGTTACCAGGCGGGAGGAGTGTCAGATACGCAGTATTTT CASSYQAGGVSDTQYF
TRBJ2-7 TRBV28 . . TGTGCCAGCAGTTCACAGGGTTCAAGTACCTACGAGCAGTACTTC CASSSQGSSTYEQYF
TRBJ1-2 TRBV9 . . TGTGCCAGCAGCGTACCAGGGGTCCATGGGTATGGCTACACCTTC CASSVPGVHGYGYTF
TRBJ2-5 TRBV18 . TRBD1 TGTGCCAGCTCACCCACCGGGACAGGGAAAGAGACCCAGTACTTC CASSPTGTGKETQYF
TRBJ1-1 TRBV30 few . TGTGCCTGGAGTTCATGGGGGGGGGTTAACACTGAAGCTTTCTTT CAWSSWGGVNTEAFF
TRBJ2-2 TRBV11-3 few TRBD2 TGTGCCAGCAGCTGGAGCGGGATTGGACGTGGCGGGGAGCTGTTTTTT CASSWSGIGRGGELFF
TRBJ2-7 TRBV4-3 . . TGCGCCAGCAGCCAAACACAGGGTGGGTACGAGCAGTACTTC CASSQTQGGYEQYF
TRBJ2-7 TRBV5-1 once TRBD2 TGCGCCAGCAGCTTAGCGGGAGGGGCCGACGAGCAGTACTTC CASSLAGGADEQYF
TRBJ2-3 TRBV6-1 few . TGTGCCAGCAGCCTATACACAGATACGCAGTATTTT CASSLYTDTQYF
TRBJ2-7 TRBV7-2 . . TGTGCCAGCAGCTTAAGTGGGCAGCCCTACGAGCAGTACTTC CASSLSGQPYEQYF
TRBJ1-3 TRBV5-1 . TRBD1 TGCGCCAGCAGCCCACAAGGCCTACAGGGGACTGGAAACACCATATATTTT CASSPQGLQGTGNTIYF
TRBJ2-6 TRBV29-1 . . TGCAGCGTCCACTCTGGGGCCAACGTCCTGACTTTC CSVHSGANVLTF
TRBJ2-7 TRBV30 . . TGTGCCTGGAGTGTAGGTGGGAGGCTCCACGAGCAGTACTTC CAWSVGGRLHEQYF
TRBJ1-5 TRBV6-6 . . TGTGCCAGCCTCTTCGCGGGAAATCAGCCCCAGCATTTT CASLFAGNQPQHF
TRBJ2-5 TRBV5-4 . . TGTGCCAGCAGCTTGCCCACCGGGTCAGAGACCCAGTACTTC CASSLPTGSETQYF
TRBJ2-7 TRBV7-7 . TRBD1 TGTGCCAGCAGCGCCGGACAGGGGGCGATATACGAGCAGTACTTC CASSAGQGAIYEQYF
TRBJ1-4 TRBV20-1 . . TGCAGTGCTAGACAGGGGGAAAAACTGTTTTTT CSARQGEKLFF
TRBJ2-2 TRBV30 . . TGTGCCTGGACACATACCGGGGAGCTGTTTTTT CAWTHTGELFF
TRBJ1-1 TRBV6-5 . TRBD1 TGTGCCAGCAGTTCGCTTACAGGGGACGCTGAAGCTTTCTTT CASSSLTGDAEAFF
TRBJ2-1 TRBV2 . TRBD2 TGTGCCATCACGGGACTAGCGGGCCAGAGCTCCTACAATGAGCAGTTCTTC CAITGLAGQSSYNEQFF
TRBJ1-1 TRBV5-4 . . TGTGCCAGCAGCGTTGAGATAGGGGTAACTGAAGCTTTCTTT CASSVEIGVTEAFF
TRBJ2-7 TRBV27 . TRBD2 TGTGCCAGCAGCCCCGGCGGGAGGGTCCACGAGCAGTACTTC CASSPGGRVHEQYF
TRBJ2-5 TRBV5-1 . . TGCGCCAGCAGCTTCCCGCAAGAGACCCAGTACTTC CASSFPQETQYF
TRBJ1-2 TRBV6-6 . . TGTGCCAGCAGTTACTCCTCGGGGAAGAACTATGGCTACACCTTC CASSYSSGKNYGYTF
TRBJ1-2 TRBV28 . . TGTGCCAGCAGTGTACTGAGGTGGCAGGGCAGGGACTACACCTTC CASSVLRWQGRDYTF
TRBJ2-2 TRBV5-6 . TRBD2 TGTGCCAGCAGCCCGGGACTAGCGGGAGCCGGGGAGCTGTTTTTT CASSPGLAGAGELFF
TRBJ2-5 TRBV29-1 . TRBD2 TGCAGCTCCCGGGAGGGGGAGACCCAGTACTTC CSSREGETQYF
TRBJ2-7 TRBV15 . . TGTGCCACCAGCAGGGAGGTGGGGGGTACCTACGAGCAGTACTTC CATSREVGGTYEQYF
TRBJ1-5 TRBV19 . TRBD1 TGTGCCAGTAAATTGACCACGGGACAGGGAAATCAGCCCCAGCATTTT CASKLTTGQGNQPQHF
TRBJ2-7 TRBV7-2 . . TGTGCCAGCAGCCTATTCTACGAGCAGTACTTC CASSLFYEQYF
TRBJ2-7 TRBV5-1 . TRBD2 TGCGCCAGCAGCTCGGGACTAGCGGAATCCTACGAGCAGTACTTC CASSSGLAESYEQYF
TRBJ2-4 TRBV21-1 once . TGTGCCAGAGACAGGGCTCCCAAAAACATTCAGTACTTC CARDRAPKNIQYF
TRBJ1-1 TRBV19 . . TGTGCCAGACGACGGGGAAACACTGAAGCTTTCTTT CARRRGNTEAFF
TRBJ2-1 TRBV10-3 . TRBD1 TGTGCCATCACCACCTCCATCGGGACAGACAATGAGCAGTTCTTC CAITTSIGTDNEQFF
TRBJ2-7 TRBV6-6 . TRBD2 TGTGCCAGCAGTTACCGGCGGGAGGGCTACGAGCAGTACTTC CASSYRREGYEQYF
TRBJ1-1 TRBV7-6 . . TGTGCCAGCACCCGAGGGCAGAACACTGAAGCTTTCTTT CASTRGQNTEAFF
TRBJ2-1 TRBV28 . TRBD1 TGTGCCAGCAGTTCCGTCGTGGGGACAGGGTTGTTCTTC CASSSVVGTGLFF
TRBJ2-3 TRBV6-5 few . TGTGCCAGCAGTTACACTACCACAGATACGCAGTATTTT CASSYTTTDTQYF
TRBJ2-5 TRBV19 . . TGTGCCAGTAGTATGGGGCAGGGGGGAGAGACCCAGTACTTC CASSMGQGGETQYF
TRBJ2-5 TRBV30 . . TGTGCCTACACAGGAGGGGCGGAGACCCAGTACTTC CAYTGGAETQYF
TRBJ2-7 TRBV27 once . TGTGCCAGCAGTTTGAGCGGGCCGCTCCGCCAGTACTTC CASSLSGPLRQYF
TRBJ2-1 TRBV7-6 . TRBD2 TGTGCCAGCAGAGGGGAGGGGCAGGGTGGGAATGAGCAGTTCTTC CASRGEGQGGNEQFF
TRBJ1-4 TRBV7-9 . . TGTGCCAGCAGCTTAACAGGGCGTAATGAAAAACTGTTTTTT CASSLTGRNEKLFF
TRBJ1-2 TRBV5-6 . TRBD1 TGTGCCAGCAGCTTTACTAGACAGGGGGATGGCTACACCTTC CASSFTRQGDGYTF
TRBJ2-7 TRBV6-5 . TRBD1 TGTGCCAGCAGCCGAGACAGGGTGGGGGAGCAGTACTTC CASSRDRVGEQYF
TRBJ2-2 TRBV7-2 once TRBD2 TGTGCCAGCACCCCCCCGGGACTAGCGGGAGTTGGTAACGGGGAGCTGTTTTTT CASTPPGLAGVGNGELFF
TRBJ2-1 TRBV29-1 . TRBD2 TGCAGCGCCCGGAGAGCGGGAGTTTACAATGAGCAGTTCTTC CSARRAGVYNEQFF